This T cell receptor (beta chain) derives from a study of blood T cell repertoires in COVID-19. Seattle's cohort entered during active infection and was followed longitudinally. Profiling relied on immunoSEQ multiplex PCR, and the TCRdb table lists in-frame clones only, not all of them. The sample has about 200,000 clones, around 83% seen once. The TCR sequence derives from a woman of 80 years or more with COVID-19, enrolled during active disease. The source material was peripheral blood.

DNA for the CDR3: TGTGCCAGCTCACCACAAACGGTTGAGGAGACCCAGTACTTC. This translates into CASSPQTVEETQYF. The chain recombines TRBV18 with TRBJ2-5; no firm D call. The CDR3 is 14 amino acids. Per germline, CDR1 KGHSH and CDR2 LQKENI. V was clipped by 1 base and J by 5 bases, with 11 bases between them.